One sample yielded the 24 T cell receptor beta chains listed below, sequenced in a study of shared clonotypes between healthy human individuals. Only in-frame clones appear in the TCRdb table, and some are missing; sequencing was by immunoSEQ multiplex PCR. Of about 730,000 clones listed, over 55% are singletons. The specimen was memory CD4+ T cells sorted from blood. Subset defined: CD45RA-negative fraction. The receptors were sampled from a woman aged 25 to 45 in good health.

Worth noting for this clone: Other DNA sequences from this sample encode an identical CDR3 as well. The CDR3 nucleotides read TGTGCCAGTAGTCCCCGGGGTAGCGGGAGATCCGGGGAGCTGTTTTTT. Residues: CASSPRGSGRSGELFF. The genes are TRBV19 and TRBJ2-2; 9 bases are a match to TRBD2. The CDR3 is made up of 16 amino acids. Per germline, CDR1 LNHDA and CDR2 SQIVND (reference sequence). V was clipped by 5 bases and J by 6 bases; unmatched bases: 10.

V and J are TRBV18 and TRBJ2-3; TRBD2 aligns across 12 bases. V shed 8 bases and J 5 bases; nucleotides not matched to a gene: 11. This CDR3 has 16 residues. In germline, CDR1 is KGHSH, CDR2 LQKENI. CDR3 in amino acids: CASTRRTSGAGDTQYF. The CDR3 DNA reads TGTGCCAGCACGAGACGGACTAGCGGGGCCGGAGATACGCAGTATTTT.

The chain uses TRBV9 and TRBJ2-2; no clear D. The CDR3 is 14 residues long. Trimming took 3 bases from V and 0 from J, leaving 6 bases between them. From germline, CDR1 is SGDLS and CDR2 YYNGEE. The CDR3 sequence is CASSANTNTGELFF. In DNA, the CDR3 is TGTGCCAGCAGCGCCAACACGAACACCGGGGAGCTGTTTTTT. Based on the CDR3 plus reference TRBV9 and TRBJ2-2, the full variable domain is DSGVTQTPKHLITATGQRVTLRCSPRSGDLSVYWYQQSLDQGLQFLIQYYNGEERAKGNILERFSAQQFPDLHSELNLSSLELGDSALYFCASSANTNTGELFFGEGSRLTVL.

The genes are TRBV7-9 and TRBJ2-7; D remains ambiguous. The CDR3 has 13 residues. Between the trimmed V and J ends, which lost 1 base and 7 bases, there was a span of 11 bases. In germline, CDR1 is SEHNR, CDR2 FQNEAQ (reference sequence). CDR3 in amino acids: CASSLVTSWEQYF. CDR3 sequence (DNA): TGTGCCAGCAGCTTAGTTACGTCGTGGGAGCAGTACTTC.

Details on this clone: At the DNA level, this CDR3 is encoded by other sequences in the same sample as well. The chain recombines TRBV29-1 with TRBJ1-1; tentatively, D is TRBD1 (6 bases). Germline CDR1 SQVTM, CDR2 ANQGSEA. With 6 bases removed from V and 1 base from J, the gap between germline ends came to 9 bases. The CDR3 loop spans 12 amino acids. The CDR3 DNA is TGCAGCGTGGGACACCGGAACACTGAAGCTTTCTTT. Translation: CSVGHRNTEAFF.

This clone was seen a few times. The chain employs TRBV28 and TRBJ2-5, with a possible D match to TRBD2 (5 bases). V gave up 6 bases and J gave up 4 bases, with 15 bases separating them. The length of the CDR3 is 14 residues. CDR1 and CDR2 (germline): MDHEN, SYDVKM. Here the CDR3 DNA reads TGTGCCAGCAGCCCAACGGGGTTTGGAGAGACCCAGTACTTC. Translated: CASSPTGFGETQYF.

CDR3 amino acids: CASSPLRGPGYTF. In DNA form, the CDR3 reads TGTGCCAGCTCACCACTCAGGGGGCCCGGCTACACCTTC. The chain recombines TRBV18 with TRBJ1-2; 8 bases match TRBD1. The junction had 3 bases not matched to a gene; V was cut back by 1 base and J by 8 bases. The CDR3 has 13 amino acids. Germline V gene data show CDR1 as KGHSH and CDR2 as LQKENI.

The chain employs TRBV5-6 and TRBJ1-3; 11 nucleotides line up with TRBD1. The CDR3 covers 16 residues. CDR1 SGHDT and CDR2 YYEEEE come from the germline V gene. V gave up 4 bases and J gave up 0 bases; unmatched junction bases: 3. The CDR3 sequence: CASSGTGGLSGNTIYF. DNA for the CDR3: TGTGCCAGCAGCGGGACAGGGGGTCTCTCTGGAAACACCATATATTTT.

The rearrangement uses TRBV5-4 and TRBJ2-7; weak D call: TRBD2 (6 bases). The CDR3 runs to 16 residues. The germline V gene encodes CDR1 SGHNT and CDR2 YYREEE (reference sequence). V lost 1 base, J lost 1 base, and 15 bases lay in between. CDR3 sequence: CASSLRRSSVSYEQYF. CDR3 coding DNA: TGTGCCAGCAGCTTGCGTCGGTCTAGCGTGTCCTACGAGCAGTACTTC.

This clone appeared once. The rearrangement links TRBV28 to TRBJ2-1, with a weak D call TRBD2 (7 bases). The germline CDR1 and CDR2 sequences are MDHEN and SYDVKM. Between the trimmed V and J ends, which lost 5 bases and 12 bases, there was a span of 23 bases. This CDR3 comprises 15 residues. CDR3 amino acids: CASSPPGGGRHAQFF. Here the CDR3 DNA reads TGTGCCAGCAGTCCCCCCGGGGGCGGGAGACATGCGCAGTTCTTC.

This clone was observed many times. The same CDR3 is also encoded by other DNA sequences in this sample. The chain joins TRBV5-1 to TRBJ2-7, with TRBD1 as a possible D gene (5 bases). CDR3 size: 12 residues. The germline gives CDR1 SGHRS, CDR2 YFSETQ. Between the trimmed V and J ends, which lost 2 bases and 3 bases, there was a span of 6 bases. CDR3 in amino acids: CASSFQGYEQYF. DNA of the CDR3: TGCGCCAGCAGCTTCCAGGGCTACGAGCAGTACTTC.

This clone has just one count. V usage is TRBV6-5 and J usage is TRBJ1-5; no clear D gene. The V gene's germline CDR1 is MNHEY and CDR2 SVGAGI. The V end lost 5 bases, the J end lost 0 bases, and 11 bases lay between the germline ends. This CDR3 comprises 15 residues. The CDR3 DNA reads TGTGCCAGCAGTCCGGACGGGCTTAGCAATCAGCCCCAGCATTTT. This codes for CASSPDGLSNQPQHF.

DNA of the CDR3: TGTGCCAGAGGTCTCGGGACAGCGAAGCAGAACACTGAAGCTTTCTTT. It codes for CARGLGTAKQNTEAFF. This chain joins TRBV21-1 and TRBJ1-1; the table assigns TRBD1, which was not confirmed against the DNA. TRBV21-1 is an annotated pseudogene. This CDR3 is built from 16 residues.

The chain employs TRBV6-1 and TRBJ1-2; D unclear. The CDR3 covers 13 residues. From germline, CDR1 is MNHNS and CDR2 SASEGT. Trimming removed 6 bases at V and 5 bases at J, with 13 bases between. CDR3 region: CASRKASGYGYTF. The CDR3 nucleotides are TGTGCCAGCAGGAAGGCCTCGGGGTATGGCTACACCTTC.

The rearrangement uses TRBV27 and TRBJ1-5; tentative D call: TRBD1 (6 bases). Germline V gene data show CDR1 as MNHEY and CDR2 as SMNVEV (reference sequence). The CDR3 has 18 amino acids. V shed 5 bases and J shed 1 base, with 21 bases lying between them. The DNA of the CDR3 is TGTGCCAGCAGTGTGAACCAGGGGCTCGGGGTAAGCAATCAGCCCCAGCATTTT. It translates to CASSVNQGLGVSNQPQHF.

This chain joins TRBV27 and TRBJ2-1; D unclear. V was pared by 4 bases and J by 4 bases, with 14 bases between. The germline CDR1 and CDR2 sequences are MNHEY and SMNVEV (reference sequence). This CDR3 is built from 15 residues. The CDR3 sequence is CASSSAILLYNEQFF. DNA for the CDR3: TGTGCCAGCAGTTCGGCGATCCTCCTATACAATGAGCAGTTCTTC.

Comment on this clone: A read error is likely here: a far larger clone is one base away. The same CDR3 arises from other DNA sequences in this sample as well. The CDR3 DNA reads TGTGCCAGCAGCTCGGGATTGGCCTACAATGAGCAGTTCTTC. Translated: CASSSGLAYNEQFF. The chain employs TRBV7-3 and TRBJ2-1, with D possibly TRBD2 on 5 matching bases. Germline V gives CDR1 SGHTA, CDR2 FQGTGA. The V end was cut by 4 bases, the J end by 2 bases, with 9 bases between. The CDR3 has 14 amino acids.

This chain uses TRBV9 with TRBJ1-4, with D possibly matching TRBD1 (5 bases). In germline, CDR1 is SGDLS, CDR2 YYNGEE. V was pared by 3 bases and J by 4 bases, with 13 bases between. The CDR3 has 15 residues. CDR3 DNA sequence: TGTGCCAGCAGCGACGGGACGAGCGATAATGAAAAACTGTTTTTT. This translates into CASSDGTSDNEKLFF.

This clone was recorded a few times. This chain joins TRBV27 and TRBJ2-7; TRBD2 agrees at 10 bases. Looked up from germline, CDR1 is MNHEY and CDR2 is SMNVEV (reference sequence). The CDR3 runs to 15 residues. J gave up 7 bases and V 4 bases, and 10 bases lay outside the gene matches. The CDR3 protein is CASSSPSGRNGEQYF. DNA of the CDR3: TGTGCCAGCAGTTCACCTAGCGGGAGAAATGGAGAGCAGTACTTC.

This sequence joins TRBV2 and TRBJ2-1; a possible D gene is TRBD2 (6 bases). V was cut by 5 bases and J by 9 bases, with 17 bases left in between. CDR1 and CDR2 from the germline V gene are SNHLY and FYNNEI. The CDR3 loop spans 14 amino acids. CDR3 residues: CASSSGTPRTEQFF. The CDR3 DNA reads as TGTGCCAGCAGTTCCGGGACTCCCAGGACTGAGCAGTTCTTC. The full variable domain, with the rest looked up from reference TRBV2 and TRBJ2-1, is EPEVTQTPSHQVTQMGQEVILRCVPISNHLYFYWYRQILGQKVEFLVSFYNNEISEKSEIFDDQFSVERPDGSNFTLKIRSTKLEDSAMYFCASSSGTPRTEQFFGPGTRLTVL.

The gene calls are TRBV25-1 and TRBJ1-1, with 7 bases that match TRBD1. The germline V gene has CDR1 MGHDK and CDR2 SYGVNS. The CDR3 length is 12 residues. V dropped 2 bases and J dropped 8; count of bases not matched to a gene: 2. The CDR3 spells CASSEQQGEAFF. DNA for the CDR3: TGTGCCAGCAGTGAACAACAGGGGGAAGCTTTCTTT. Looking up the rest from reference TRBV25-1 and TRBJ1-1 gives the full variable domain: EADIYQTPRYLVIGTGKKITLECSQTMGHDKMYWYQQDPGMELHLIHYSYGVNSTEKGDLSSESTVSRIRTEHFPLTLESARPSHTSQYLCASSEQQGEAFFGQGTRLTVV.

This chain joins TRBV4-1 and TRBJ2-3, with a tentative D call TRBD1 (5 bases). Trimming shortened V by 5 bases and J by 5 bases, and 11 bases separated the two germline ends. Germline V gene data show CDR1 as MGHRA and CDR2 as YSYEKL. CDR3 size: 13 residues. The CDR3 DNA sequence: TGCGCCAGCAGCTTCACAGGCGGAGATACGCAGTATTTT. Translating gives CASSFTGGDTQYF.

The J gene is TRBJ2-2, the V gene TRBV5-1; 7 bases line up with TRBD1. CDR1 is SGHRS, CDR2 YFSETQ, per germline. The ends lost 5 bases at V and 5 bases at J; junction bases unmatched: 12. This CDR3 has 16 residues. The CDR3 region is CASSPVTGVRTGELFF. For the CDR3, the DNA is TGCGCCAGCAGTCCAGTTACAGGGGTTCGGACCGGGGAGCTGTTTTTT.

The chain joins TRBV6-6 to TRBJ1-5; no firm D call. Germline V gene sequence: CDR1 MNHNY, CDR2 SVGAGI (reference sequence). V lost 4 bases, J lost 2 bases, and 9 bases lay in between. The CDR3 is 14 residues long. The CDR3 spells CASSSQDGNQPQHF. CDR3 DNA sequence: TGTGCCAGCAGTTCCCAGGACGGCAATCAGCCCCAGCATTTT.